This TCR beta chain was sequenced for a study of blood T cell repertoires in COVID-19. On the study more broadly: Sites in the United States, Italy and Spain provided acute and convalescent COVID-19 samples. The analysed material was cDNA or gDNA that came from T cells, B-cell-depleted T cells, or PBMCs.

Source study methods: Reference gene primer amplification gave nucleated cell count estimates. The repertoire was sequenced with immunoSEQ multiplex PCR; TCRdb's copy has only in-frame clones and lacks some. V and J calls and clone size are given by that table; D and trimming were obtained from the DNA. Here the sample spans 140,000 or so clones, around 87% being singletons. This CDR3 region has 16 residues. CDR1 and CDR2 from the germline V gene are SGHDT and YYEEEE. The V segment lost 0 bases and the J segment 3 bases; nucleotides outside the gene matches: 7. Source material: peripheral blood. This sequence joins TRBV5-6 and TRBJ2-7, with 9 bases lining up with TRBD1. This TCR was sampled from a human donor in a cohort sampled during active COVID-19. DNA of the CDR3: TGTGCCAGCAGCTTGGGTGGGACAGGGATCCGCTACGAGCAGTACTTC. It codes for CASSLGGTGIRYEQYF. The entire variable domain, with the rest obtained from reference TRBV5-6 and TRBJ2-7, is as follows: DAGVTQSPTHLIKTRGQQVTLRCSPKSGHDTVSWYQQALGQGPQFIFQYYEEEERQRGNFPDRFSGHQFPNYSSELNVNALLLGDSALYLCASSLGGTGIRYEQYFGPGTRLTVT.